Listed below are T cell receptor beta chains from one sample, sequenced in a study of blood T cell repertoires in COVID-19. Sequencing used immunoSEQ multiplex PCR; TCRdb keeps in-frame clones, though not all of them. The table records 350,000 or so clones, 70% to 90% of them present only once. Sequencing input: peripheral blood. Receptor source: a woman aged 25 to 39 with COVID-19, enrolled during active disease. Both conserved end residues are part of each CDR3. D genes are given only for firm matches. Some rows have no size entry. The others give once, few or many, or a class for an expanded clone.

cdr3_aa,cdr3_nt,j_call,d_call,v_call,clone_size
CASSTDRVQETQYF,TGTGCCAGTAGTACTGACAGGGTCCAAGAGACCCAGTACTTC,TRBJ2-5,TRBD1,TRBV19,-
CASSFRLAGSSETQYF,TGCGCCAGCAGCTTCAGACTAGCGGGTAGTTCGGAGACCCAGTACTTC,TRBJ2-5,TRBD2,TRBV5-1,-
CASSPGLLDSYGYTF,TGCGCCAGCAGCCCAGGGTTGCTTGATAGCTATGGCTACACCTTC,TRBJ1-2,-,TRBV4-1,-
CASSFKASGSENTGELFF,TGTGCCAGCAGCTTTAAGGCTAGCGGGAGTGAGAACACCGGGGAGCTGTTTTTT,TRBJ2-2,TRBD2,TRBV7-9,-
CASSADRGSYGYTF,TGTGCCAGCAGCGCTGACAGGGGTAGCTATGGCTACACCTTC,TRBJ1-2,TRBD1,TRBV5-4,-
CSVLPQETQYF,TGCAGCGTCCTCCCCCAAGAGACCCAGTACTTC,TRBJ2-5,-,TRBV29-1,once
CASSLAGAGNQPQHF,TGTGCCAGCAGCTTGGCAGGGGCCGGCAATCAGCCCCAGCATTTT,TRBJ1-5,-,TRBV5-6,few
CASSSPGQGGDTQYF,TGTGCCAGCAGTTCCCCGGGACAGGGGGGCGATACGCAGTATTTT,TRBJ2-3,TRBD1,TRBV6-5,-
CASSQGSGVETQYF,TGTGCCAGCAGCCAGGGGTCTGGGGTTGAGACCCAGTACTTC,TRBJ2-5,-,TRBV2,-
CASSSGQGGANEQFF,TGTGCCAGCAGTTCCGGACAGGGGGGAGCCAATGAGCAGTTCTTC,TRBJ2-1,TRBD1,TRBV6-5,-
CASSGRGVTSNQPQHF,TGTGCCAGCAGCGGGCGGGGGGTGACGAGCAATCAGCCCCAGCATTTT,TRBJ1-5,-,TRBV5-8,few
CASSPIAGGTYNEQFF,TGTGCCAGCAGTCCAATAGCGGGAGGAACCTACAATGAGCAGTTCTTC,TRBJ2-1,TRBD2,TRBV28,-
CASSPPRVGSYEQYF,TGTGCCAGCAGTCCCCCCAGGGTCGGGTCCTACGAGCAGTACTTC,TRBJ2-7,-,TRBV2,-
CASSQQLGRTGSSYEQYF,TGTGCCAGCAGCCAACAATTGGGGCGCACAGGGAGCTCCTACGAGCAGTACTTC,TRBJ2-7,-,TRBV3-1/TRBV3-2,-
CASSIGGRAGELFF,TGTGCCAGTAGTATAGGGGGCCGGGCCGGGGAGCTGTTTTTT,TRBJ2-2,-,TRBV19,-
CASSQDPFSMTEAFF,TGCGCCAGCAGCCAAGATCCGTTCTCTATGACTGAAGCTTTCTTT,TRBJ1-1,-,TRBV4-1,-
CAWSVGGSSYEQYF,TGTGCCTGGAGTGTGGGCGGGAGTTCCTACGAGCAGTACTTC,TRBJ2-7,TRBD2,TRBV30,once
CASSGGVTGETQYF,TGCGCCAGCAGCGGAGGGGTTACAGGAGAGACCCAGTACTTC,TRBJ2-5,-,TRBV5-1,-
CASSPTGNNQPQHF,TGTGCCAGCAGCCCCACAGGGAACAATCAGCCCCAGCATTTT,TRBJ1-5,-,TRBV3-1/TRBV3-2,-
CASGWTSGNTGELFF,TGTGCTAGTGGTTGGACTAGCGGGAACACCGGGGAGCTGTTTTTT,TRBJ2-2,TRBD2,TRBV12-5,-
CASSLGGGNSYEQYF,TGTGCCAGCAGCTTGGGCGGCGGGAACTCCTACGAGCAGTACTTC,TRBJ2-7,-,TRBV7-9,-
CATRDSLNTEAFF,TGTGCCACCCGGGACAGCTTGAACACTGAAGCTTTCTTT,TRBJ1-1,TRBD1,TRBV27,once
CASSPRTPSSYNEQFF,TGTGCCAGCTCACCACGAACTCCGAGCTCCTACAATGAGCAGTTCTTC,TRBJ2-1,-,TRBV18,-
CASTRYGVQGLNTEAFF,TGTGCCAGCACCAGGTATGGGGTACAGGGACTGAACACTGAAGCTTTCTTT,TRBJ1-1,-,TRBV25-1,-
CASSPTLLASEQFF,TGTGCCAGCAGCCCGACTCTACTAGCTAGTGAGCAGTTCTTC,TRBJ2-1,-,TRBV3-1/TRBV3-2,-
CASRSSGSADTQYF,TGTGCCAGCAGGAGTAGCGGGAGCGCAGATACGCAGTATTTT,TRBJ2-3,TRBD2,TRBV13,-
CASSQSDSRLSGNTIYF,TGTGCCAGCAGCCAATCGGACAGCCGCCTCTCTGGAAACACCATATATTTT,TRBJ1-3,-,TRBV3-1/TRBV3-2,-
CASSSPTVRSSYNSPLHF,TGTGCCAGCAGTTCCCCGACAGTTAGAAGCTCCTATAATTCACCCCTCCACTTT,TRBJ1-6,-,TRBV28,once
CASSPAGGPDNEQFF,TGTGCCAGCAGTCCAGCGGGAGGGCCTGACAATGAGCAGTTCTTC,TRBJ2-1,TRBD2,TRBV6-5,-
CASSPGSGAGEQYF,TGTGCCAGTAGTCCTGGGTCAGGTGCGGGCGAGCAGTACTTC,TRBJ2-7,-,TRBV19,-
CAVGGMNTEAFF,TGTGCCGTCGGGGGGATGAACACTGAAGCTTTCTTT,TRBJ1-1,-,TRBV30,-
CASSAENPSAGNTIYF,TGTGCCAGCAGTGCGGAGAACCCCAGCGCTGGAAACACCATATATTTT,TRBJ1-3,-,TRBV7-8,-
CASSLGLRGSLIYEQYF,TGTGCCAGCAGCTTAGGTCTTAGAGGGAGTCTGATCTACGAGCAGTACTTC,TRBJ2-7,-,TRBV13,-
CSVADRANYGYTF,TGCAGCGTGGCCGACAGGGCTAACTATGGCTACACCTTC,TRBJ1-2,TRBD1,TRBV29-1,-
CASSLAGGGQPQHF,TGCGCCAGCAGCTTGGCCGGCGGGGGGCAGCCCCAGCATTTT,TRBJ1-5,-,TRBV5-1,-
CASSAGLNTEAFF,TGTGCCAGCAGCGCAGGACTAAACACTGAAGCTTTCTTT,TRBJ1-1,-,TRBV11-1,-
CASRFLGGRGMNEQFF,TGTGCCAGCAGATTCTTAGGGGGCAGGGGTATGAATGAGCAGTTCTTC,TRBJ2-1,TRBD1,TRBV5-5,-